This TCR beta chain was obtained from a study of vaccination and CD4 T cells after COVID-19. Treatment specified: roughly ten-day PBMC culture with coronavirus spike peptide pools or control peptides (ViraFEST assay). ViraFEST sequenced TCRs after peptide-pool expansion of antigen-specific T cells. This clonotype was observed a handful of times. The antigen is undetermined. The germline CDR1 and CDR2 sequences are LNHNV and YYDKDF (reference sequence). V was pared by 3 bases and J by 5 bases, with 9 bases of the junction left unmatched. This CDR3 region has 15 residues. With the Oncomine TCR Beta short-read assay, DNA from cultured CD4+ T cells was sequenced. Investigators obtained genomic DNA by extraction from cultured CD4+ T cells. TCRdb re-derived calls from the PCR reads in MiXCR, one entry per CDR3 protein. Of about 15,000 distinct CDR3 sequences in the sample, approximately 70% are singletons; the top ten hold about 5%.

Study-level findings and limits: The rise in median SARS-CoV-2-reactive clonotypes, from roughly 22 to 38, was not significant. Within the convalescent patients, spike mono-reactivity was found in 304 of 307 vaccine-specific clones.

The chain employs TRBV15 and TRBJ1-2; 7 bases line up with TRBD1. The sequence derives from a human donor who had recovered from COVID-19. Sequencing input: CD4+ T cells from blood, cultured in vitro. The CDR3 here is CATSRGQLITYGYTF. CDR3 nucleotides: TGTGCCACCAGCAGGGGACAGCTAATCACATATGGCTACACCTTC.